Shown below are 32 T cell receptor beta chains from a single sample sequenced in a study of immune cell composition in non-small cell lung cancer. Sequencing was performed with immunoSEQ multiplex PCR; in TCRdb, only in-frame clones are kept and a portion is missing. The data show roughly 14,000 clones, with around 68% seen just once and approximately 8.3% held by the top ten. Material: lung tumor tissue. Receptors were obtained from a human donor with non-small cell lung cancer.

This chain joins TRBV2 and TRBJ2-1; no clear D. V was cut by 1 base and J by 0 bases, with 4 bases left in between. CDR1 SNHLY and CDR2 FYNNEI come from the germline V gene. The length of the CDR3 is 14 residues. This CDR3 reads CASSEESSYNEQFF. The CDR3 coding sequence is TGTGCCAGCAGTGAAGAGAGCTCCTACAATGAGCAGTTCTTC.

The rearrangement links TRBV7-3 to TRBJ1-2, with 8 nucleotides matching TRBD1. Trimming cost V 2 bases and J 8 bases; bases outside gene matches: 7. The germline V gene encodes CDR1 SGHTA and CDR2 FQGTGA. The CDR3 has 14 residues. Written as DNA, the CDR3 is TGTGCCAGCAGCTTATTGCAGGGGGCGGACGGCTACACCTTC. Translating it yields CASSLLQGADGYTF. The full variable domain, completed using reference TRBV7-3 and TRBJ1-2, is GAGVSQTPSNKVTEKGKYVELRCDPISGHTALYWYRQSLGQGPEFLIYFQGTGAADDSGLPNDRFFAVRPEGSVSTLKIQRTERGDSAVYLCASSLLQGADGYTFGSGTRLTVV.

This clone was found a few times. The chain carries TRBV18 and TRBJ1-6; D possibly corresponds to TRBD1 (5 bases). The CDR3 length is 14 residues. Trimming cost V 3 bases and J 7 bases, with 10 bases left between them. Germline V gene data show CDR1 as KGHSH and CDR2 as LQKENI. Here the CDR3 DNA reads TGTGCCAGCTCACCGGGACTGAGGAATTCACCCCTCCACTTT. This gives the protein CASSPGLRNSPLHF.

This clone was detected once. V gene TRBV6-5 combines with J gene TRBJ1-2, with 11 bases that match TRBD1. V dropped 6 bases and J dropped 8; count of bases not matched to a gene: 5. The CDR3 loop spans 13 amino acids. Germline values: CDR1 MNHEY, CDR2 SVGAGI. CDR3 nucleotides: TGTGCCAGCAGGTGGACAGGGGGCGAAGGCTACACCTTC. It specifies CASRWTGGEGYTF.

V is TRBV19 and J is TRBJ1-1; 8 bases are a match to TRBD1. CDR3 length: 19 amino acids. Germline assignment: CDR1 LNHDA and CDR2 SQIVND (reference sequence). Germline trimming cut 5 bases from V and 0 bases from J; bases unmatched to any gene: 17. CDR3 nucleotides: TGTGCCAGTAGTGTGAGGACAGGGTACGAATTATTGATGAACACTGAAGCTTTCTTT. It is translated as CASSVRTGYELLMNTEAFF.

The CDR3 coding sequence is TGTGCCAGCGAGGGACAGGGGGCGATTAAGGCTTTCTTT. Its protein is CASEGQGAIKAFF. J is TRBJ1-1 and V is TRBV6-5; 12 nucleotides agree with TRBD1. The V gene end was trimmed by 8 bases and the J gene end by 11 bases; junction bases not matched to a gene: 9. CDR1 is MNHEY and CDR2 is SVGAGI in the germline V gene. The CDR3 consists of 13 residues.

The V call is TRBV11-2, the J call TRBJ1-5; 12 bases align to TRBD1. CDR1 SGHAT and CDR2 FQNNGV come from the germline V gene. With 3 bases clipped from V and 0 bases from J, the junction kept 6 bases outside the gene matches. There are 18 residues in the CDR3. The CDR3 sequence is CASSLGDRGRVSNQPQHF. CDR3 bases: TGTGCCAGCAGCTTGGGGGACAGGGGGCGGGTTAGCAATCAGCCCCAGCATTTT. The complete variable domain, with remaining parts taken from reference TRBV11-2 and TRBJ1-5, reads EAGVAQSPRYKIIEKRQSVAFWCNPISGHATLYWYQQILGQGPKLLIQFQNNGVVDDSQLPKDRFSAERLKGVDSTLKIQPAKLEDSAVYLCASSLGDRGRVSNQPQHFGDGTRLSIL.

The chain uses TRBV25-1 and TRBJ2-2; no clear D gene. The germline V and J ends were trimmed by 8 bases and 8 bases, with 9 bases remaining between them. This CDR3 is 11 amino acids long. Germline V gene data show CDR1 as MGHDK and CDR2 as SYGVNS. The chain's CDR3 is CASRGLGELFF. As DNA, the CDR3 is TGTGCCAGCCGAGGTCTAGGGGAGCTGTTTTTT.

The chain is built from TRBV5-1 and TRBJ2-5, with a weak D call TRBD2 (6 bases). V was clipped by 6 bases and J by 5 bases, with 20 bases between them. CDR1 SGHRS and CDR2 YFSETQ come from the germline V gene. The CDR3 sequence is 15 residues long. CDR3 coding DNA: TGCGCCAGCATGGAGGGGACGGGCCAGTCGGAGACCCAGTACTTC. Translated, it gives CASMEGTGQSETQYF.

V and J are TRBV13 and TRBJ2-7; TRBD1 might be the D (6 bases). V was trimmed by 1 base and J by 4 bases, leaving 8 bases between them. The CDR3 loop spans 13 amino acids. Germline CDR1 PRHDT, CDR2 FYEKMQ (reference sequence). The CDR3 spells CASSLEQGYEQYF. The CDR3 DNA sequence: TGTGCCAGCAGCTTAGAACAGGGTTACGAGCAGTACTTC.

The chain couples TRBV4-3 to TRBJ1-2, with 8 bases aligning to TRBD1. Germline CDR1 reads LGHNA; CDR2 reads YSLEER. The CDR3 covers 13 residues. With 4 bases clipped from V and 6 bases from J, the junction kept 4 bases outside the gene matches. The CDR3 protein is CASSPGGANGYTF. CDR3 DNA sequence: TGCGCCAGCAGCCCAGGGGGCGCGAATGGCTACACCTTC.

This clone has just a few counts. The J gene is TRBJ2-1, the V gene TRBV25-1, with 7 bases identical to TRBD2. Germline V gene lookup returns CDR1 MGHDK and CDR2 SYGVNS. J gave up 3 bases and V 3 bases, and 2 bases lay outside the gene matches. The CDR3 length is 14 residues. CDR3 residues: CASSDGLDYNEQFF. The CDR3 DNA sequence: TGTGCCAGCAGTGACGGACTAGACTACAATGAGCAGTTCTTC. Complete variable domain (other parts from reference TRBV25-1 and TRBJ2-1): EADIYQTPRYLVIGTGKKITLECSQTMGHDKMYWYQQDPGMELHLIHYSYGVNSTEKGDLSSESTVSRIRTEHFPLTLESARPSHTSQYLCASSDGLDYNEQFFGPGTRLTVL.

Only one count was recorded for this clone. The rearrangement uses TRBV7-8 and TRBJ2-7, with 7 positions matching TRBD1. The CDR3 spans 15 residues. Germline CDR1 reads SGHVS; CDR2 reads FQNEAQ. The ends lost 5 bases at V and 2 bases at J; junction bases unmatched: 9. The DNA for the CDR3 is TGTGCCAGCAGCCCATATCGGGACAGAACCTACGAGCAGTACTTC. Translated: CASSPYRDRTYEQYF.

This clone is a singleton in its sample. CDR3 sequence reads: CASSQGVEGDPNYGYTF. In DNA form, the CDR3 reads TGTGCCAGCTCCCAGGGGGTTGAAGGGGACCCTAACTATGGCTACACCTTC. This chain connects TRBV18 to TRBJ1-2; 7 bases match TRBD1. V lost 6 bases, J lost 0 bases, and 13 bases stayed unmatched. This CDR3 has 17 residues. Germline V lookup: CDR1 KGHSH, CDR2 LQKENI.

This chain uses TRBV13 with TRBJ1-1, with a weak D call TRBD1 (5 bases). CDR1 is PRHDT, CDR2 FYEKMQ, per germline (reference sequence). V was trimmed by 0 bases and J by 0 bases, leaving 11 bases between them. The CDR3 totals 16 residues. The chain's CDR3 is CASSLGLAGMNTEAFF. The CDR3 bases are TGTGCCAGCAGCTTAGGACTTGCAGGGATGAACACTGAAGCTTTCTTT.

There are a few counts of this clone. The J gene is TRBJ2-1, the V gene TRBV2, with D maybe TRBD1 (5 bases). From germline, CDR1 is SNHLY and CDR2 FYNNEI. The CDR3 is 12 amino acids. Trimming left V 5 bases short and J 6 bases short, with 8 bases between. CDR3 bases: TGTGCCAGCAGTCTTGACAGCAATGAGCAGTTCTTC. Translation gives CASSLDSNEQFF.

The V and J genes are TRBV11-2 and TRBJ2-7; D may be TRBD2 (5 bases). The CDR3 is 12 amino acids. The germline V gene has CDR1 SGHAT and CDR2 FQNNGV. Trimming took 5 bases from V and 10 from J, leaving 15 bases between them. Written as DNA, the CDR3 is TGTGCCAGCAGCCCTGAGGGCCACAAACAGTACTTC. This gives the protein CASSPEGHKQYF.

By its share, this clone is medium-sized. The chain links TRBV7-3 to TRBJ1-2, with 7 bases fitting TRBD1. The germline V gene encodes CDR1 SGHTA and CDR2 FQGTGA. The V segment lost 3 bases and the J segment 6 bases; nucleotides outside the gene matches: 10. There are 15 residues in the CDR3. CDR3 DNA: TGTGCCAGCAGCTTCGATAATCGACAGGGCGATGGCTACACCTTC. Encoded protein: CASSFDNRQGDGYTF.

This clone was observed a single time. This sequence joins TRBV29-1 and TRBJ2-7, with TRBD2 matching 7 bases. Trimming removed 4 bases from V and 2 bases from J; junction bases left unmatched: 5. The CDR3 has 13 amino acids. Germline assignment: CDR1 SQVTM and CDR2 ANQGSEA. The CDR3 reads CSVVVSGPYEQYF. In DNA, the CDR3 is TGCAGCGTTGTTGTTAGCGGGCCCTACGAGCAGTACTTC.

The chain combines TRBV29-1 with TRBJ1-3; a weak D match, TRBD1 (5 bases). V was cut by 7 bases and J by 4 bases, with 14 bases left in between. CDR1 SQVTM and CDR2 ANQGSEA come from the germline V gene. CDR3 length: 13 amino acids. The CDR3 coding sequence is TGCAGCGGGGCTCAGGGCTTCGGAAACACCATATATTTT. This gives the protein CSGAQGFGNTIYF.

This clone was detected once. The rearrangement links TRBV29-1 to TRBJ2-7, with TRBD1 identical over 8 bases. J was trimmed by 7 bases and V by 2 bases; bases with no gene match: 7. Per the germline V gene, CDR1 is SQVTM and CDR2 is ANQGSEA. The CDR3 covers 13 residues. CDR3 protein: CSVESSRGQEQYF. The CDR3 DNA is TGCAGCGTTGAAAGTAGCAGGGGGCAAGAGCAGTACTTC.

The V and J genes are TRBV7-3 and TRBJ2-3, with a possible D match to TRBD2 (5 bases). Germline V gives CDR1 SGHTA, CDR2 FQGTGA. The CDR3 is 13 residues long. V was clipped by 3 bases and J by 4 bases, with 8 bases between them. The CDR3 nucleotides are TGTGCCAGCAGCTTTTCCGGGGCAGATACGCAGTATTTT. Translated, it gives CASSFSGADTQYF.

This clone was detected once. V gene TRBV5-4 combines with J gene TRBJ2-1; TRBD2 aligns across 7 bases. CDR1 is SGHNT, CDR2 YYREEE, per germline (reference sequence). Trimming at V came to 5 bases and at J to 3 bases, leaving 11 bases not matched to a gene. The CDR3 consists of 16 residues. CDR3 loop: CASRPWGEGLYNEQFF. CDR3 bases: TGTGCCAGCAGACCCTGGGGGGAGGGACTCTACAATGAGCAGTTCTTC.

V and J are TRBV27 and TRBJ1-2; D might be TRBD1 (6 bases). With 5 bases removed from V and 0 bases from J, the gap between germline ends came to 7 bases. The CDR3 totals 13 residues. From germline, CDR1 is MNHEY and CDR2 SMNVEV (reference sequence). DNA for the CDR3: TGTGCCAGCAGTGGACAGCCTAACTATGGCTACACCTTC. It is translated as CASSGQPNYGYTF.

V and J are TRBV13 and TRBJ2-3; D gene unclear. The germline V and J ends were trimmed by 0 bases and 8 bases, with 6 bases remaining between them. CDR1 and CDR2 (germline): PRHDT, FYEKMQ (reference sequence). The CDR3 length is 12 residues. DNA for the CDR3: TGTGCCAGCAGCTTAGGGGGCACTACGCAGTATTTT. This sequence encodes CASSLGGTTQYF.

The chain is built from TRBV6-5 and TRBJ1-1; D unresolved. The CDR3 consists of 13 residues. V gave up 6 bases and J gave up 8 bases, with 16 bases separating them. The germline V gene has CDR1 MNHEY and CDR2 SVGAGI. The DNA for the CDR3 is TGTGCCAGCAGCCGGGATCCCTCCTGGGAAGCTTTCTTT. It encodes CASSRDPSWEAFF.

This clone was detected only once. J is TRBJ2-2 and V is TRBV5-4; possibly TRBD1 for D (5 bases). Germline V CDR1 and CDR2: SGHNT, YYREEE (reference sequence). CDR3 length: 15 residues. The ends were cut back, 4 bases at V and 6 bases at J, with 16 bases in the middle. The CDR3: CASSPQADRAGELFF. The CDR3, as DNA: TGTGCCAGCAGCCCACAGGCCGATCGGGCCGGGGAGCTGTTTTTT.

This clone has a handful of counts. This rearrangement joins TRBV9 to TRBJ1-1; a possible D gene is TRBD1 (6 bases). The V end lost 6 bases, the J end lost 0 bases, and 15 bases lay between the germline ends. Germline CDR1 is SGDLS and CDR2 is YYNGEE. The CDR3 contains 15 residues. As DNA, the CDR3 is TGTGCCAGCAATTCCCGAGGACAGCTGAACACTGAAGCTTTCTTT. Its translation is CASNSRGQLNTEAFF. The entire variable domain, with the rest obtained from reference TRBV9 and TRBJ1-1, is as follows: DSGVTQTPKHLITATGQRVTLRCSPRSGDLSVYWYQQSLDQGLQFLIQYYNGEERAKGNILERFSAQQFPDLHSELNLSSLELGDSALYFCASNSRGQLNTEAFFGQGTRLTVV.

The chain employs TRBV7-2 and TRBJ2-7; 7 bases fit TRBD2. Germline V gives CDR1 SGHTA, CDR2 FQGNSA. CDR3 length equals 17 residues. V was clipped by 0 bases and J by 2 bases; unmatched bases: 10. The CDR3 here is CASSLAPGASGPYEQYF. CDR3 coding DNA: TGTGCCAGCAGCTTAGCGCCTGGGGCTAGCGGACCCTACGAGCAGTACTTC.

The chain couples TRBV15 to TRBJ2-7; 7 nucleotides align to TRBD1. CDR1 LNHNV and CDR2 YYDKDF come from the germline V gene (reference sequence). The J segment lost 2 bases and the V segment lost 0 bases, leaving 10 bases of the junction unmatched. This CDR3 has 17 amino acids. CDR3 sequence reads: CATSRDRLRTGPYEQYF. CDR3 DNA: TGTGCCACCAGCAGAGATAGGCTTAGGACAGGTCCCTACGAGCAGTACTTC.

This clone appeared a single time. The chain uses TRBV27 and TRBJ1-6, with TRBD1 matching over 7 bases. Germline V gene data show CDR1 as MNHEY and CDR2 as SMNVEV (reference sequence). The CDR3 is 18 residues long. After removal of 6 bases from V and 5 bases from J, the junction contained 16 bases not matched to a gene. This CDR3 reads CASSPGGIRGWDNSPLHF. The DNA of the CDR3 is TGTGCCAGCAGCCCCGGTGGCATCAGGGGGTGGGATAATTCACCCCTCCACTTT.

J is TRBJ1-1 and V is TRBV5-5; unclear D gene. Germline CDR1 and CDR2: SGHKS and YYEKEE (reference sequence). The CDR3 totals 14 residues. The V and J ends lost 5 bases and 0 bases respectively, with 11 bases between them. CDR3 protein: CASSFYYMNTEAFF. The CDR3 nucleotides read TGTGCCAGCAGTTTCTACTACATGAACACTGAAGCTTTCTTT.